The clone carrying this TCR beta chain was detected many times. Its target is not known. The data stem from a study of neurological immune-mediated disorders. Broader study findings: Phylogenetically, 18 of 34 multiple sclerosis patients' repertoires fell into one related-CDR3 cluster, a possible signature.

The cDNA was produced through 5'RACE with 10-nucleotide random UMIs. Via MiXCR, TCRdb re-called the 5' RACE reads, giving one row per CDR3 protein. The repertoire holds under 75,000 distinct CDR3 sequences, with more than 4.5% as singletons. Trimming took 4 bases from V and 2 from J, leaving 9 bases between them. In germline, CDR1 is SGHRS, CDR2 YFSETQ. The CDR3 is 14 amino acids. The clonotype was recovered from a human donor with multiple sclerosis. The donor label of this sample is uncertain. The chain couples TRBV5-1 to TRBJ2-2; D gene ambiguous. Specimen: PBMCs. The CDR3 loop reads CASSPSSNTGELFF. CDR3 nucleotide sequence: TGCGCCAGCAGCCCTAGTAGCAACACCGGGGAGCTGTTTTTT. The full variable domain, its missing parts supplied by reference TRBV5-1 and TRBJ2-2, is KAGVTQTPRYLIKTRGQQVTLSCSPISGHRSVSWYQQTPGQGLQFLFEYFSETQRNKGNFPGRFSGRQFSNSRSEMNVSTLELGDSALYLCASSPSSNTGELFFGEGSRLTVL.